This T cell receptor (beta chain) was sequenced in a study of cytomegalovirus exposure and HLA in healthy donors. Findings and limits, study-wide: Some V segments, including TRBV6-2 and TRBV6-3, were excluded as indistinguishable.

Germline CDR1 reads SQVTM; CDR2 reads ANQGSEA. The CDR3 sequence is 16 residues long. With 6 bases removed from V and 2 bases from J, the gap between germline ends came to 19 bases. Remarks on this clone: Antigen unknown.

PCR amplification relied on 60 Vbeta primers (plus 13 Jbeta primers). Profiled with immunoSEQ multiplex PCR; TCRdb holds only in-frame clones, not every one. This sample has approximately 88,000 clones; 65% to 85% occur once, and the top ten carry 2%. The V call is TRBV29-1, the J call TRBJ1-4; D unresolved. This receptor was obtained from a man in his late teens or twenties in good health and CMV-seronegative. Sequencing used PBMCs. This CDR3 is CSVGMGFGVTNEKLFF. CDR3 in DNA: TGCAGCGTCGGAATGGGGTTCGGGGTCACTAATGAAAAACTGTTTTTT. Complete variable domain (other parts from reference TRBV29-1 and TRBJ1-4): SAVISQKPSRDICQRGTSLTIQCQVDSQVTMMFWYRQQPGQSLTLIATANQGSEATYESGFVIDKFPISRPNLTFSTLTVSNMSPEDSSIYLCSVGMGFGVTNEKLFFGSGTQLSVL.